Listed here are 10 T cell receptor beta chains from one sample, sequenced in a study of T cell repertoires in cytomegalovirus infection. One entry per CDR3 protein results from TCRdb running MiXCR on the reads. This sample has around 900,000 distinct CDR3 sequences, with less than 40% found just once. What these receptors recognize is not known. The sequencing used cultured CD8+ T cells from PBMCs, collected from culture after CMV antigen stimulation. The receptor set was obtained from a human donor in good health (CMV status not recorded). Some clones in this sample may be carry-over from other donors' samples.

This clonotype was counted only a few times. The rearrangement links TRBV7-9 to TRBJ1-5; the match to TRBD1 covers 7 bases. Trimming cost V 5 bases and J 6 bases; bases outside gene matches: 7. There are 14 residues in the CDR3. Germline V gene sequence: CDR1 SEHNR, CDR2 FQNEAQ (reference sequence). As DNA, the CDR3 is TGTGCCAGCAGCGCGGGACAGAATGTTCAGCCCCAGCATTTT. It specifies CASSAGQNVQPQHF.

As regards this clonotype: This may arise from a read error, as a much more abundant clone is one base away. The V call is TRBV6-2 or TRBV6-3, the J call TRBJ1-5; 8 bases align to TRBD1. The V gene end was trimmed by 6 bases and the J gene end by 4 bases; junction bases not matched to a gene: 8. This CDR3 has 15 amino acids. Germline V gives CDR1 MNHEY, CDR2 SVGEGT. The CDR3 reads CASSPRTGWNQPQHF. DNA of the CDR3: TGTGCCAGCAGCCCCAGGACAGGGTGGAATCAGCCCCAGCATTTT.

The V and J genes are TRBV27 and TRBJ2-2, with 10 bases aligning to TRBD1. The V segment lost 8 bases and the J segment 6 bases; nucleotides outside the gene matches: 6. CDR3 size: 14 residues. Germline loops: CDR1 MNHEY, CDR2 SMNVEV (reference sequence). The CDR3 nucleotides read TGTGCCAGCGGTAGGACAGGGGGAGCCGGGGAGCTGTTTTTT. Translated, it gives CASGRTGGAGELFF.

CDR3 region: CASSYGYRAELYGYTF. CDR3 nucleotide sequence: TGTGCCAGCAGTTATGGGTACAGGGCCGAGCTCTATGGCTACACCTTC. The genes are TRBV6-5 and TRBJ1-2; TRBD1 might be the D (6 bases). The CDR3 is made up of 16 amino acids. The germline CDR1 and CDR2 sequences are MNHEY and SVGAGI. The V end lost 3 bases, the J end lost 4 bases, and 18 bases lay between the germline ends.

This clonotype was detected only a few times. The V gene is TRBV12-5, the J gene TRBJ2-7, with D unresolved. Deletions cut 2 bases from V and 3 bases from J, with 8 bases between. Germline loops: CDR1 LGHNT, CDR2 FRNRAP. This CDR3 is 13 amino acids long. DNA for the CDR3: TGTGCTAGTGGTTTGTGGGCCCACTACGAGCAGTACTTC. Protein: CASGLWAHYEQYF.

This clonotype was picked up a small number of times. The chain has TRBV4-1 and TRBJ2-1, with TRBD2 identical over 8 bases. The CDR3 sequence is 17 residues long. The germline V gene has CDR1 MGHRA and CDR2 YSYEKL. With V trimmed by 6 bases and J by 8 bases, 18 bases remained unmatched. The CDR3 DNA reads as TGCGCCAGCAGGCGTCTGGGCGGGGGGCCCCCCGAGGATGAGCAGTTCTTC. As protein: CASRRLGGGPPEDEQFF.

A few counts support this clonotype. The V and J genes are TRBV14 and TRBJ2-1; 10 bases fit TRBD1. V shed 4 bases, J shed 4 bases, and the junction held 7 bases outside the gene matches. The CDR3 consists of 16 residues. Germline V gives CDR1 SGHDN, CDR2 FVKESK. CDR3 nucleotides: TGTGCCAGCAGCCTGCCGGGACAGGGGTTTTACAATGAGCAGTTCTTC. Translated: CASSLPGQGFYNEQFF.

This chain joins TRBV7-9 and TRBJ1-4; D remains unclear. This CDR3 is built from 13 residues. The V end lost 8 bases, the J end lost 2 bases, and 9 bases lay between the germline ends. The germline gives CDR1 SEHNR, CDR2 FQNEAQ (reference sequence). In DNA form, the CDR3 reads TGTGCCAGCCCGGATAAGACTAATGAAAAACTGTTTTTT. It translates to CASPDKTNEKLFF.

The V gene is TRBV10-3, the J gene TRBJ1-2, with D unresolved. Trimming removed 2 bases from V and 8 bases from J, with 24 bases in between. Germline V CDR1 and CDR2: ENHRY, SYGVKD. The CDR3 loop spans 17 amino acids. In DNA, the CDR3 is TGTGCCATCAGTGAGCCGGACCCCACCCGGGGAGGTTTCGGCTACACCTTC. Translation: CAISEPDPTRGGFGYTF.

This clonotype was detected only a few times. This chain links TRBV7-6 with TRBJ2-5, with D possibly TRBD1 on 6 matching bases. The CDR3 extends over 16 amino acids. The V end lost 2 bases, the J end lost 0 bases, and 13 bases lay between the germline ends. CDR1 and CDR2 from the germline V gene are SGHVS and FNYEAQ. The DNA of the CDR3 is TGTGCCAGCAGCTTACCGGGACAAACGTACCAAGAGACCCAGTACTTC. Residues: CASSLPGQTYQETQYF.